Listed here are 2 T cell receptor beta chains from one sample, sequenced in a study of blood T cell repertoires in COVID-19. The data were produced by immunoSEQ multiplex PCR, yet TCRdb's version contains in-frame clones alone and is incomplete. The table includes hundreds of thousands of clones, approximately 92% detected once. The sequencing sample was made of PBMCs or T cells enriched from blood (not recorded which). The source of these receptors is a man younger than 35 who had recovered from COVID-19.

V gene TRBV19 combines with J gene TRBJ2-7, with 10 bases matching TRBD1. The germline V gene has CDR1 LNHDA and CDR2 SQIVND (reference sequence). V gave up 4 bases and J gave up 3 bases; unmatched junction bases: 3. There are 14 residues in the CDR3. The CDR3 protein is CASSTGTGDYEQYF. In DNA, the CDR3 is TGTGCCAGTAGTACCGGGACAGGGGACTACGAGCAGTACTTC.

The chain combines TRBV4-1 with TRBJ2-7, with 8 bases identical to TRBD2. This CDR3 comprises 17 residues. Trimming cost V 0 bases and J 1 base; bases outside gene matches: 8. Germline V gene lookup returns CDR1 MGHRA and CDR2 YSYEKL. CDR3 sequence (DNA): TGCGCCAGCAGCCAAGACCCGGGAGGGGGGCAGTCCTACGAGCAGTACTTC. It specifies CASSQDPGGGQSYEQYF.